This TCR beta chain was recorded in a study of T cells in Graves' hyperthyroidism and ophthalmopathy. About the research overall: Peripheral blood was drawn at first diagnosis, prior to all treatment.

Clinical symptoms, serum thyroxine and TRAb, thyroid ultrasound and orbital computed tomography were used for the diagnoses. This clonotype has more than one count but fewer than ten. Given a much more abundant clone one base away, this may be a read error. TCR beta CDR3 sequences were amplified from RNA transcripts. The HTBI primer set drove a first-round RT-PCR of the TCR CDR3. TCRdb analysed the multiplex PCR reads with MiXCR anew, one entry per CDR3 protein. The table records a few hundred thousand distinct CDR3 sequences, over 13% of them present only once. CDR1 is DFQATT and CDR2 is SNEGSKA in the germline V gene (reference sequence). The CDR3 is 15 amino acids.

V is TRBV20-1 and J is TRBJ2-3, with TRBD2 identical over 13 bases. This TCR came from a woman aged 18-29 years with Graves' hyperthyroidism. Input material: blood. The CDR3 spells CSARTSGRKWDTHYF. CDR3 bases: TGCAGTGCCAGGACTAGCGGGAGAAAATGGGATACGCACTATTTT.